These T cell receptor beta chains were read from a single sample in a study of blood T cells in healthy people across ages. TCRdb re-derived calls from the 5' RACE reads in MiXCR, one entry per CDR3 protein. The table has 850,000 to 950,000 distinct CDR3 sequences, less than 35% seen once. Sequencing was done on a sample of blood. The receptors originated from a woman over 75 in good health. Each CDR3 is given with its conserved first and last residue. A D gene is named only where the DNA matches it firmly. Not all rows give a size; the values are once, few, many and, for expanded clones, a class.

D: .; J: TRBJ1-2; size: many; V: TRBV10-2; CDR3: CASSESPGAYGYTF; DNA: TGCGCCAGCAGTGAGTCTCCGGGAGCCTATGGCTACACCTTC
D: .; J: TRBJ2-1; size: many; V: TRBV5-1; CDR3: CASTDWTGGGEQFF; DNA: TGCGCCAGCACAGATTGGACGGGGGGCGGTGAGCAGTTCTTC
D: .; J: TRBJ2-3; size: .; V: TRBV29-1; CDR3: CSVGLGPRTDTQYF; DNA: TGCAGCGTTGGACTAGGACCGCGCACAGATACGCAGTATTTT
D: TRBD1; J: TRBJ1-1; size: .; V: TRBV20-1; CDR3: CSARLRDRVWLGTKAFF; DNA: TGCAGTGCAAGACTTCGGGACAGGGTTTGGTTAGGCACTAAAGCTTTCTTT
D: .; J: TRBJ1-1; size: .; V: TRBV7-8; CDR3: CASSAPEGEAFF; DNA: TGTGCCAGCAGCGCCCCCGAGGGTGAAGCTTTCTTT
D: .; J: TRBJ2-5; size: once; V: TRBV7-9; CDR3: CASSFTVETQYF; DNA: TGTGCCAGCAGCTTTACTGTGGAGACCCAGTACTTC
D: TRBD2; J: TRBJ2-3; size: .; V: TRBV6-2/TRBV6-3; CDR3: CASTTPGTSGSTDTQYF; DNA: TGTGCCAGCACCACACCGGGGACTAGCGGGAGTACAGATACGCAGTATTTT
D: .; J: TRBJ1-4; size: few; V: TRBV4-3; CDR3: CASRQDLRGTKLFF; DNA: TGCGCCAGCCGCCAAGATCTGAGAGGGACAAAACTGTTTTTT
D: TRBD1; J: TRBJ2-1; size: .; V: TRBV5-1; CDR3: CASSLGTGVNEQFF; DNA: TGCGCCAGCAGCTTGGGGACAGGGGTGAATGAGCAGTTCTTC
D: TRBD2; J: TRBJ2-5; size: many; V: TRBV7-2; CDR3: CASSLPLRSGGAGETQYF; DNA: TGTGCCAGCAGCCTCCCTCTTAGAAGCGGGGGGGCGGGCGAGACCCAGTACTTC
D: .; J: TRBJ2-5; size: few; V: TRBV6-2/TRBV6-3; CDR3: CASSDSVNRDYQETQYF; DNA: TGTGCCAGCAGTGACTCCGTGAATCGCGACTACCAAGAGACCCAGTACTTC
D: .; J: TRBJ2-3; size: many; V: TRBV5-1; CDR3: CASSWNLADTQYF; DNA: TGCGCCAGCAGCTGGAACCTAGCAGATACGCAGTATTTT
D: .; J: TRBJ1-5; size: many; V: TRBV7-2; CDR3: CASSPGTRHQPQHF; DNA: TGTGCCAGCAGCCCAGGGACACGACATCAGCCCCAGCATTTT
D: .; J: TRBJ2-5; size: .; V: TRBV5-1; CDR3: CASSRIAQETQYF; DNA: TGCGCCAGCAGCCGAATCGCACAAGAGACCCAGTACTTC
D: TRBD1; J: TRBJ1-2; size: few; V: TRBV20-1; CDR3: CSARDPPTPGTGFTRRGYTF; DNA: TGCAGTGCTAGAGACCCCCCCACTCCCGGGACAGGGTTCACCCGGAGGGGCTACACCTTC
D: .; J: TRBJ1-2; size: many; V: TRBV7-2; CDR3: CASGTPQGNYGYTF; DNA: TGTGCCAGCGGGACACCCCAGGGGAACTATGGCTACACCTTC
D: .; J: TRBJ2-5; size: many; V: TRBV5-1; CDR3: CASSTTGTQGETQYF; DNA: TGCGCCAGCAGCACGACCGGGACACAAGGAGAGACCCAGTACTTC
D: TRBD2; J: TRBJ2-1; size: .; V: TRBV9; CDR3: CASSVQSGLAGNEQFF; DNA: TGTGCCAGCAGCGTCCAAAGTGGACTAGCGGGGAATGAGCAGTTCTTC
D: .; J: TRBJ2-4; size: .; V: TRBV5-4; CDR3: CASSFGVGAKNIQYF; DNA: TGTGCCAGCAGCTTTGGTGTGGGGGCCAAAAACATTCAGTACTTC
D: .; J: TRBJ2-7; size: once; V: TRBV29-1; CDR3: CSVDEGFGYEQYF; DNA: TGCAGCGTTGATGAGGGGTTTGGCTACGAGCAGTACTTC
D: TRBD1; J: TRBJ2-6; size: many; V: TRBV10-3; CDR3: CATLKNTGGAYSGANVLTF; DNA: TGTGCCACCCTAAAGAACACAGGGGGCGCTTACTCTGGGGCCAACGTCCTGACTTTC
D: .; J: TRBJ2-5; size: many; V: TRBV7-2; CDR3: CASSFTVQETQYF; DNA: TGTGCCAGCAGCTTTACAGTACAAGAGACCCAGTACTTC
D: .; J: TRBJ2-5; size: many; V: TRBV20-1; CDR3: CSARDLSGGPPGTQYF; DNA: TGCAGTGCTAGAGATCTGTCTGGGGGGCCCCCCGGGACCCAGTACTTC
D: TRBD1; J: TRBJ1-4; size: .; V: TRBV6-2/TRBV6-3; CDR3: CASSVGQTNEKLFF; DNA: TGTGCCAGCAGCGTGGGACAGACCAATGAAAAACTGTTTTTT
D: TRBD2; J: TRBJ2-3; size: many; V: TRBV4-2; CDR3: CASSQSGGAADTQYF; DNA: TGTGCCAGCAGCCAAAGCGGGGGGGCGGCAGATACGCAGTATTTT
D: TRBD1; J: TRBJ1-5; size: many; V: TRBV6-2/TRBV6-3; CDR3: CASGPTGLQPQHF; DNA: TGTGCCAGCGGCCCGACAGGGCTGCAGCCCCAGCATTTT
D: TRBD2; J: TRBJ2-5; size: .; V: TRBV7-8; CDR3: CASSLALTSGGRETQYF; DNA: TGTGCCAGCAGCTTAGCGCTGACTAGCGGGGGGAGGGAGACCCAGTACTTC
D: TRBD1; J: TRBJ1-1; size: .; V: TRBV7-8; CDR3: CASSLAPGQGQAFF; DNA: TGTGCCAGCAGCTTAGCGCCGGGACAGGGCCAAGCTTTCTTT
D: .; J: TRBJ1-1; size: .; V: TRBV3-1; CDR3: CASSQVRSTEAFF; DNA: TGTGCCAGCAGCCAAGTTAGGAGCACTGAAGCTTTCTTT
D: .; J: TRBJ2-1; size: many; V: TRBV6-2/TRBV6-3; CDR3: CASSYSPTSDRYNEQFF; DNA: TGTGCCAGCAGTTACTCCCCAACCTCCGACCGCTACAATGAGCAGTTCTTC
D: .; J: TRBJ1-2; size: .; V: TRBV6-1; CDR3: CASSEEAGHSNYGYTF; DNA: TGTGCCAGCAGTGAAGAGGCGGGACACTCTAACTATGGCTACACCTTC
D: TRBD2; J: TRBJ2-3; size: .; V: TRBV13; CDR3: CASSPRLADLTSTDTQYF; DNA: TGTGCCAGCAGCCCCCGACTAGCGGATCTTACTAGCACAGATACGCAGTATTTT
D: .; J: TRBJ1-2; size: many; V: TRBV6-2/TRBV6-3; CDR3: CASSYSWRLNYGYTF; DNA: TGTGCCAGCAGTTACTCGTGGCGGCTTAACTATGGCTACACCTTC
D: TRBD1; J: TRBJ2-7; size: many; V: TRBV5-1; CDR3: CASSLRTGATYEQYF; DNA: TGCGCCAGCAGCTTGAGAACAGGGGCTACCTACGAGCAGTACTTC
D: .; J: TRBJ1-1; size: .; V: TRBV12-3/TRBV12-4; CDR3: CAGSLVQGNTEAFF; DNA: TGTGCCGGCAGTTTGGTACAGGGGAACACTGAAGCTTTCTTT
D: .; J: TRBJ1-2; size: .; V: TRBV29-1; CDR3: CSAGDQDSSVYGYTF; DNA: TGCAGCGCCGGAGACCAGGACAGTTCCGTCTATGGCTACACCTTC
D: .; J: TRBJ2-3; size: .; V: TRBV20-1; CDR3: CSARVVRVRGAPGSTDTQYF; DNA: TGCAGTGCTAGGGTGGTGCGGGTTAGGGGGGCCCCGGGGAGCACAGATACGCAGTATTTT
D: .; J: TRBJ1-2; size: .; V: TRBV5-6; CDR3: CASSLRPGSNYGYTF; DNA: TGTGCCAGCAGTTTGCGACCCGGATCTAACTATGGCTACACCTTC
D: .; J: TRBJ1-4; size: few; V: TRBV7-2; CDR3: CASSLVGVVGREKLFF; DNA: TGTGCCAGCAGCTTAGTTGGGGTAGTCGGAAGGGAAAAACTGTTTTTT
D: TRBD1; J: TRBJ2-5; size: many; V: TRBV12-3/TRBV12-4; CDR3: CASSYRRTGRQETQYF; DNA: TGTGCCAGCAGTTACCGCAGGACAGGGCGGCAAGAGACCCAGTACTTC
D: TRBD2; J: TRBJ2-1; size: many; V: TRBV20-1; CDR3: CSAAGTSFAYNEQFF; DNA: TGCAGTGCTGCCGGGACTAGCTTTGCCTACAATGAGCAGTTCTTC
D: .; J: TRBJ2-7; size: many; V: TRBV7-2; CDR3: CASSPGVHPQYF; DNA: TGTGCCAGCAGCCCCGGCGTCCACCCGCAGTACTTC
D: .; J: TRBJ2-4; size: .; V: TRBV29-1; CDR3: CSVEVIAYNEQYF; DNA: TGCAGCGTTGAAGTAATAGCCTACAATGAGCAGTACTTC
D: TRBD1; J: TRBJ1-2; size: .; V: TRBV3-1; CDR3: CASSLGQGSYTF; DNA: TGTGCCAGCAGCCTCGGACAGGGTAGCTACACCTTC